The 10 T cell receptor beta chains given below trace back to one sample, sequenced in a study of T cells after yellow fever vaccination. MiXCR, applied by TCRdb to the 5' RACE reads, yields one record per CDR3 protein. The data contain 300,000 or so distinct CDR3 sequences, 13% of them singletons. The sequences come from CD4+ T cells sorted from PBMCs, collected 45 days after the yellow fever booster vaccination. These receptors were taken from a man aged 25 to 40 who received the YFV17D yellow fever vaccine.

The chain uses TRBV20-1 and TRBJ2-1, with TRBD1 matching over 9 bases. Per the germline V gene, CDR1 is DFQATT and CDR2 is SNEGSKA (reference sequence). V gave up 3 bases and J gave up 7 bases; unmatched junction bases: 7. CDR3 size: 14 residues. The CDR3 reads CSASRRDRENEQFF. The CDR3 DNA reads TGCAGTGCTAGCCGCCGGGACAGGGAAAATGAGCAGTTCTTC.

This chain connects TRBV7-2 to TRBJ2-6; no clear D gene. Trimming took 3 bases from V and 6 from J, leaving 3 bases between them. Per germline, CDR1 SGHTA and CDR2 FQGNSA. CDR3 length: 12 amino acids. The CDR3 sequence is CASSLQANVLTF. The CDR3, as DNA: TGTGCCAGCAGCTTGCAGGCCAACGTCCTGACTTTC.

This chain uses TRBV21-1 with TRBJ2-5; TRBD1 was called by the table and not checked on the DNA. TRBV21-1 has pseudogene status. The CDR3 consists of 16 residues. This chain's CDR3 is CASSSLPRDPGETQYF. The CDR3, as DNA: TGTGCCAGCAGCTCCCTCCCCCGGGACCCTGGGGAGACCCAGTACTTC.

The table lists this clonotype with a few counts. The chain uses TRBV20-1 and TRBJ2-1; D call uncertain. The CDR3 consists of 11 residues. The V gene lost 6 bases and the J gene lost 4 bases, with 7 bases spanning the gap. Germline CDR1 DFQATT, CDR2 SNEGSKA (reference sequence). This chain's CDR3 is CSAGAYNEQFF. The CDR3 DNA is TGCAGTGCCGGTGCTTACAATGAGCAGTTCTTC.

This sequence joins TRBV4-2 and TRBJ2-7; 11 bases fit TRBD2. Germline CDR1 LGHNA, CDR2 YNFKEQ. The CDR3 sequence is 17 residues long. After removal of 3 bases from V and 0 bases from J, the junction contained 7 bases not matched to a gene. DNA of the CDR3: TGTGCCAGCAGCCACAGTTGGACTAGCGGGCTCTCCTACGAGCAGTACTTC. Translating gives CASSHSWTSGLSYEQYF.

This clonotype was seen a single time. The chain links TRBV4-3 to TRBJ1-1; D gene unclear. Germline values: CDR1 LGHNA, CDR2 YSLEER. V was pared by 0 bases and J by 6 bases, with 8 bases between. The length of the CDR3 is 13 residues. The CDR3 region is CASSQEYSPEAFF. Written as DNA, the CDR3 is TGCGCCAGCAGCCAAGAATACTCCCCTGAAGCTTTCTTT.

The table lists this clonotype with many counts. The chain uses TRBV20-1 and TRBJ2-7; D call uncertain. Deletions cut 6 bases from V and 1 base from J, with 10 bases between. Germline CDR1 reads DFQATT; CDR2 reads SNEGSKA (reference sequence). The CDR3 consists of 12 residues. CDR3 nucleotides: TGCAGTGCCCCGGACCTGTCCTACGAGCAGTACTTC. This encodes CSAPDLSYEQYF.

This chain joins TRBV5-1 and TRBJ2-1; a possible D gene is TRBD2 (5 bases). V was cut by 1 base and J by 0 bases, with 20 bases left in between. The germline gives CDR1 SGHRS, CDR2 YFSETQ. The CDR3 is made up of 19 amino acids. The DNA for the CDR3 is TGCGCCAGCAGCTTGCCCCGCGCGTCCGGGGTAGCCTCCTACAATGAGCAGTTCTTC. It yields the protein CASSLPRASGVASYNEQFF.

This clonotype appeared a few times. This CDR3 is CASSLSRAEETQYF. The CDR3 DNA reads TGCGCCAGCAGCTTGAGCAGGGCAGAGGAGACCCAGTACTTC. The rearrangement uses TRBV5-1 and TRBJ2-5; D is possibly TRBD1 (5 bases). Looked up from germline, CDR1 is SGHRS and CDR2 is YFSETQ. V was pared by 1 base and J by 5 bases, with 12 bases between. This CDR3 contains 14 residues.

Notes on this clonotype: The junction departs from germline at one end; a sequencing error may be responsible. The chain employs TRBV18 and TRBJ2-5, with 11 bases aligning to TRBD2. The CDR3 consists of 14 residues. CDR1 and CDR2 from the germline V gene are KGHSH and LQKENI. The CDR3 DNA reads as TGTGCCAGCTCGCCACTAGCGGGAGAGGAGACCCAGTACTTC. Its protein product is CASSPLAGEETQYF.